Below are 27 T cell receptor beta chains sequenced from a single sample in a study of cytomegalovirus exposure and HLA in healthy donors. Profiling relied on immunoSEQ multiplex PCR, and the TCRdb table lists in-frame clones only, not all of them. The table records over 150,000 clones, 65% to 90% of them present only once. Sequencing input: PBMCs. The receptors derive from a woman aged 18-29 years in good health and CMV-seronegative.

The V gene is TRBV7-8, the J gene TRBJ1-1; weak D call: TRBD1 (6 bases). The CDR3 has 17 amino acids. Trimming pared 0 bases from V and 11 bases from J, leaving 25 bases between. The V gene's germline CDR1 is SGHVS and CDR2 FQNEAQ. CDR3 loop: CASSLAHQQGNKMLAFF. In DNA, the CDR3 is TGTGCCAGCAGCTTAGCGCACCAGCAGGGGAATAAGATGCTTGCTTTCTTT.

For this clone: Other DNA sequences of this sample code for an identical CDR3. J is TRBJ1-2 and V is TRBV7-9; 9 positions agree with TRBD1. The V gene's germline CDR1 is SEHNR and CDR2 FQNEAQ (reference sequence). V was clipped by 1 base and J by 6 bases; unmatched bases: 0. The CDR3 totals 13 residues. In DNA, the CDR3 is TGTGCCAGCAGCTTAGGACAGGGGGATGGCTACACCTTC. Its translation: CASSLGQGDGYTF.

This sequence joins TRBV7-9 and TRBJ2-6, with a possible D match to TRBD1 (8 bases). There are 17 residues in the CDR3. V was clipped by 7 bases and J by 3 bases, with 19 bases between them. Germline CDR1 reads SEHNR; CDR2 reads FQNEAQ (reference sequence). Written as DNA, the CDR3 is TGTGCCAGCACCGGACAGGGAGGGTCCTATGGGGCCAACGTCCTGACTTTC. This translates into CASTGQGGSYGANVLTF.

The chain recombines TRBV7-2 with TRBJ2-7; 10 positions match TRBD1. The CDR3 extends over 15 amino acids. CDR1 SGHTA and CDR2 FQGNSA come from the germline V gene. V lost 5 bases to trimming and J lost 3 bases; unmatched junction nucleotides: 7. The CDR3 coding sequence is TGTGCCAGCAGCCCCAGACAGGGGGCGGGCTACGAGCAGTACTTC. It encodes CASSPRQGAGYEQYF.

The rearrangement uses TRBV12-5 and TRBJ2-7; possible D gene TRBD1, 6 bases. Deletions cut 0 bases from V and 1 base from J, with 13 bases between. The CDR3 sequence is 16 residues long. Per germline, CDR1 LGHNT and CDR2 FRNRAP. DNA for the CDR3: TGTGCTAGTGGTTTGGTACTAACAGGGAATTCCTACGAGCAGTACTTC. Translated, it gives CASGLVLTGNSYEQYF.

This chain connects TRBV29-1 to TRBJ2-7; 9 bases are shared with TRBD1. The CDR3 contains 14 residues. The V segment lost 6 bases and the J segment 4 bases; nucleotides outside the gene matches: 10. The germline V gene has CDR1 SQVTM and CDR2 ANQGSEA. This chain's CDR3 is CSVDLGQGNYEQYF. The CDR3 bases are TGCAGCGTCGACCTTGGACAGGGGAATTACGAGCAGTACTTC.

J is TRBJ1-1 and V is TRBV4-2; D is possibly TRBD1 (5 bases). The CDR3 is made up of 16 amino acids. V dropped 4 bases and J dropped 0 bases, with 15 bases sitting between them. The V gene's germline CDR1 is LGHNA and CDR2 YNFKEQ. The CDR3 here is CASSPSGGGMNTEAFF. CDR3 bases: TGTGCCAGCAGCCCGTCGGGGGGTGGAATGAACACTGAAGCTTTCTTT.

V and J are TRBV19 and TRBJ1-2, with a tentative D call TRBD1 (5 bases). The CDR3 has 14 residues. With 7 bases removed from V and 8 bases from J, the gap between germline ends came to 20 bases. Germline CDR1 reads LNHDA; CDR2 reads SQIVND (reference sequence). The CDR3: CASKGEGSSAGYTF. DNA for the CDR3: TGTGCCAGTAAAGGGGAGGGCAGCTCTGCGGGCTACACCTTC.

J is TRBJ1-6 and V is TRBV5-1; 10 bases map to TRBD1. Looked up from germline, CDR1 is SGHRS and CDR2 is YFSETQ. The CDR3 consists of 14 residues. Trimming took 3 bases from V and 8 from J; bases not matched to a gene: 2. The CDR3 region has the DNA TGCGCCAGCAGCTGGACAGGGGGGGATTCACCCCTCCACTTT. Its protein product is CASSWTGGDSPLHF.

The chain uses TRBV7-9 and TRBJ2-1; D unresolved. The germline V gene encodes CDR1 SEHNR and CDR2 FQNEAQ (reference sequence). Deletions cut 3 bases from V and 9 bases from J, with 6 bases between. This CDR3 comprises 11 residues. The chain's CDR3 is CASSLMSEQFF. CDR3 DNA sequence: TGTGCCAGCAGCTTGATGAGTGAGCAGTTCTTC.

This chain links TRBV5-5 with TRBJ1-6; 8 nucleotides line up with TRBD1. The germline V gene has CDR1 SGHKS and CDR2 YYEKEE (reference sequence). The CDR3 has 16 residues. After removal of 2 bases from V and 6 bases from J, the junction contained 7 bases not matched to a gene. CDR3 region: CASSFLTGGSNSPLHF. The CDR3 nucleotides read TGTGCCAGCAGCTTCTTAACAGGGGGAAGTAATTCACCCCTCCACTTT.

Comments on this clone: Distinct nucleotide sequences in the sample also encode this CDR3. The CDR3 DNA reads TGCGCCAGCAGGCCTACAGGGGACGGAAACACCATATATTTT. Protein: CASRPTGDGNTIYF. The J gene is TRBJ1-3, the V gene TRBV5-1; the match to TRBD1 covers 7 bases. The CDR3 loop spans 14 amino acids. The germline gives CDR1 SGHRS, CDR2 YFSETQ. Losses at the gene ends were 5 bases for V and 4 bases for J; bases not matched to a gene: 6.

The V and J genes are TRBV6-1 and TRBJ2-7; TRBD2 is a possible D gene (6 bases). In germline, CDR1 is MNHNS, CDR2 SASEGT. Trimming took off 5 bases at V and 0 bases at J, with 14 bases between the two ends. The CDR3 has 15 residues. CDR3 in DNA: TGTGCCAGCAGTAGGGACTTAAAGAGCTCCTACGAGCAGTACTTC. Protein: CASSRDLKSSYEQYF.

This clone occurred a few times. This chain connects TRBV11-2 to TRBJ1-1; 8 nucleotides agree with TRBD1. CDR1 and CDR2 from the germline V gene are SGHAT and FQNNGV. The CDR3 loop spans 15 amino acids. Unmatched junction bases numbered 8, after V lost 3 bases and J lost 5 bases. CDR3 bases: TGTGCCAGCAGCTTGGCTGACAGGGGAAAAACTGAAGCTTTCTTT. Amino acid sequence: CASSLADRGKTEAFF.

The genes are TRBV5-8 and TRBJ2-5; D is perhaps TRBD2 (6 bases). Germline CDR1 SGHTS, CDR2 YDEGEE. The CDR3 sequence is 16 residues long. The V and J ends lost 0 bases and 4 bases respectively, with 16 bases between them. DNA for the CDR3: TGTGCCAGCAGCTTGGTCGTCGGGAGTATGGGAGAGACCCAGTACTTC. Protein sequence: CASSLVVGSMGETQYF.

CDR3 sequence (DNA): TGCAGCGTTGAAAGGGGTCTCGGGGAGACCCAGTACTTC. Encoded protein: CSVERGLGETQYF. The V gene is TRBV29-1, the J gene TRBJ2-5, with D perhaps matching TRBD1 (5 bases). V was trimmed by 2 bases and J by 5 bases, leaving 12 bases between them. There are 13 residues in the CDR3. From germline, CDR1 is SQVTM and CDR2 ANQGSEA.

CDR3 sequence (DNA): TGTGCCAGCAGCCCTACTAGCGGGATATCCTACAATGAGCAGTTCTTC. Encoded protein: CASSPTSGISYNEQFF. The chain joins TRBV27 to TRBJ2-1, with 10 bases lining up with TRBD2. With V trimmed by 6 bases and J by 1 base, 6 bases remained unmatched. This CDR3 is 16 amino acids long. Germline-derived CDR1 and CDR2 are MNHEY and SMNVEV (reference sequence).

V and J are TRBV10-2 and TRBJ1-1; tentatively, D is TRBD1 (6 bases). The CDR3 length is 13 residues. Trimming took 8 bases from V and 4 from J, leaving 14 bases between them. CDR1 is WSHSY and CDR2 is SAAADI in the germline V gene. The CDR3 spells CASSAGASTEAFF. CDR3 nucleotides: TGCGCCAGCTCGGCAGGGGCGAGCACTGAAGCTTTCTTT.

The chain employs TRBV6-6 and TRBJ2-7, with 8 bases aligning to TRBD1. Germline CDR1 MNHNY, CDR2 SVGAGI (reference sequence). V shed 4 bases and J 3 bases; nucleotides not matched to a gene: 8. The CDR3 totals 15 residues. CDR3 DNA sequence: TGTGCCAGCAGTTCCACACGACAGGGGTACTACGAGCAGTACTTC. This sequence encodes CASSSTRQGYYEQYF.

CDR3 loop: CASSSSGSRTGELFF. For the CDR3, the DNA is TGTGCCAGCAGCTCTAGCGGGAGTCGCACCGGGGAGCTGTTTTTT. The genes are TRBV11-2 and TRBJ2-2, with 10 bases that match TRBD2. With V trimmed by 4 bases and J by 4 bases, 3 bases remained unmatched. Per the germline V gene, CDR1 is SGHAT and CDR2 is FQNNGV. The CDR3 has 15 amino acids. Full variable domain (outside the CDR3, taken from reference TRBV11-2 and TRBJ2-2): EAGVAQSPRYKIIEKRQSVAFWCNPISGHATLYWYQQILGQGPKLLIQFQNNGVVDDSQLPKDRFSAERLKGVDSTLKIQPAKLEDSAVYLCASSSSGSRTGELFFGEGSRLTVL.

This rearrangement joins TRBV29-1 to TRBJ1-1, with 9 bases lining up with TRBD1. The ends lost 6 bases at V and 1 base at J; junction bases unmatched: 0. This CDR3 comprises 12 residues. Germline V gene data show CDR1 as SQVTM and CDR2 as ANQGSEA. The CDR3 bases are TGCAGCGTACAGGGGGCGAACACTGAAGCTTTCTTT. This encodes CSVQGANTEAFF.

A few counts support this clone. The V and J genes are TRBV7-2 and TRBJ2-7; TRBD2 matches at 9 bases. Germline V gives CDR1 SGHTA, CDR2 FQGNSA. There are 14 residues in the CDR3. V trimming: 7 bases; J trimming: 0 bases; junction bases outside the gene matches: 4. The CDR3 here is CASTPGLASYEQYF. In DNA form, the CDR3 reads TGTGCCAGCACCCCGGGACTAGCCTCCTACGAGCAGTACTTC.

There are a few counts of this clone. CDR3 nucleotides: TGCGCCAGCAGCCAGGGGATCAGGGTCGGTCAGCCCCAGCATTTT. It translates to CASSQGIRVGQPQHF. The chain couples TRBV4-3 to TRBJ1-5, with D possibly matching TRBD1 (5 bases). CDR1 LGHNA and CDR2 YSLEER come from the germline V gene. The length of the CDR3 is 15 residues. Between the trimmed V and J ends, which lost 3 bases and 6 bases, there was a span of 15 bases.

The V gene is TRBV27, the J gene TRBJ1-1, with 11 bases identical to TRBD1. CDR1 and CDR2 from the germline V gene are MNHEY and SMNVEV (reference sequence). After removal of 4 bases from V and 4 bases from J, the junction contained 11 bases not matched to a gene. The CDR3 runs 17 residues. Written as DNA, the CDR3 is TGTGCCAGCAGTTACCGGGACAGGGGGTATCGTCGCACTGAAGCTTTCTTT. Its protein is CASSYRDRGYRRTEAFF.

CDR3 protein: CASSETVATNEKLFF. CDR3 DNA: TGTGCCAGCTCTGAGACAGTCGCAACTAATGAAAAACTGTTTTTT. The chain joins TRBV6-1 to TRBJ1-4; tentative D call: TRBD1 (5 bases). Per germline, CDR1 MNHNS and CDR2 SASEGT. The CDR3 consists of 15 residues. Trimming took off 8 bases at V and 0 bases at J, with 13 bases between the two ends.

This sequence joins TRBV27 and TRBJ1-6, with 7 bases aligning to TRBD1. Per the germline V gene, CDR1 is MNHEY and CDR2 is SMNVEV (reference sequence). The CDR3 consists of 15 residues. V was pared by 0 bases and J by 9 bases, with 5 bases of the junction left unmatched. The CDR3 loop is CASSLSYRGSSPLHF. In nucleotides, the CDR3 is TGTGCCAGCAGTTTATCTTACAGGGGAAGTTCACCCCTCCACTTT.

This clone was counted once. The chain uses TRBV9 and TRBJ2-5; 7 bases agree with TRBD2. Germline CDR1 reads SGDLS; CDR2 reads YYNGEE. V was pared by 3 bases and J by 0 bases, with 5 bases of the junction left unmatched. The CDR3 extends over 15 amino acids. The CDR3: CASSDGLDYQETQYF. The CDR3, as DNA: TGTGCCAGCAGCGACGGACTAGACTACCAAGAGACCCAGTACTTC.